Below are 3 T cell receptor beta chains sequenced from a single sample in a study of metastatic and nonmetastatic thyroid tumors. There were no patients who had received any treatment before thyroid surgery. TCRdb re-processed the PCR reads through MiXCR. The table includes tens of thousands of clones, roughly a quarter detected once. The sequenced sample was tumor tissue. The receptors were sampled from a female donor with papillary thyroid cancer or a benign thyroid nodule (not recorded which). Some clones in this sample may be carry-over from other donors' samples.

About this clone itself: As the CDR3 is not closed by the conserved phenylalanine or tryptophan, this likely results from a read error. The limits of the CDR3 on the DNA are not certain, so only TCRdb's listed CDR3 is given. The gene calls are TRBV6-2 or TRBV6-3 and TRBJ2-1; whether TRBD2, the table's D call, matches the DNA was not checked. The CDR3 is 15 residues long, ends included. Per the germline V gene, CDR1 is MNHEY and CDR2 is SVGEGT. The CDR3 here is CASRALAGALAGATL.

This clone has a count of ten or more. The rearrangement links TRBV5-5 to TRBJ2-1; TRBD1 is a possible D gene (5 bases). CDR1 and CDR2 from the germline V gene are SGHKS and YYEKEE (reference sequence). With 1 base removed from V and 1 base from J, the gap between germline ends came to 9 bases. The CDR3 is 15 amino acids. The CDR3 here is CASSLRAGSYNEQFF. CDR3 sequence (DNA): TGTGCCAGCAGCTTGAGAGCAGGGTCCTACAATGAGCAGTTCTTC.

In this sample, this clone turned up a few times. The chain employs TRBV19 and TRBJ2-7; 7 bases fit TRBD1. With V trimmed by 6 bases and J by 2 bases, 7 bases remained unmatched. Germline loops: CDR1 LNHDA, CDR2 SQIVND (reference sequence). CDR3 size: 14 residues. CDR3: CASRSDRRTYEQYF. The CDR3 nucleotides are TGTGCCAGTAGATCGGACAGGCGAACCTACGAGCAGTACTTC.